The source of this TCR beta chain is a study of identical twins. Of note for this clonotype: Its specificity is not known.

The study's findings and limits: While abundant cord blood beta clonotypes carried fewer insertions, memory repertoires showed no such pattern.

In TCRdb, the 5' RACE reads were re-called with MiXCR into one record per CDR3 protein. The profile shows around 250,000 distinct CDR3 sequences, 9.5% to 15% of them singletons. This sample was shared with a second study, whose subject was yellow fever vaccine responses in identical twins.

The receptor was derived from a woman younger than 35 in good health. Sequencing was carried out using memory (CD45RO+) T cells sorted from blood.

CDR3 region: CASSGQVANTEAFF. CDR3 DNA sequence: TGTGCCAGCAGCGGACAGGTGGCGAACACTGAAGCTTTCTTT. The chain carries TRBV2 and TRBJ1-1, with TRBD1 matching over 7 bases. The CDR3 is 14 amino acids. With V trimmed by 6 bases and J by 1 base, 5 bases remained unmatched. The germline CDR1 and CDR2 sequences are SNHLY and FYNNEI.